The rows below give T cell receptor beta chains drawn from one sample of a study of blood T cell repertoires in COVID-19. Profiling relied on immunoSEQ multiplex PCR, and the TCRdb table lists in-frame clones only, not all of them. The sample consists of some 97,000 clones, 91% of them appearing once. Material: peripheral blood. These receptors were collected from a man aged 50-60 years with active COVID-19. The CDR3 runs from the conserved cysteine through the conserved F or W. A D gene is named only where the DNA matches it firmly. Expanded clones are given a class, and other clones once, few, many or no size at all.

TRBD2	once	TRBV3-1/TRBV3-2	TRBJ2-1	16	TGTGCCAGCAGTTACTATACTAGCGCCGCCTACAATGAGCAGTTCTTC	CASSYYTSAAYNEQFF
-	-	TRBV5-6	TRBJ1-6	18	TGTGCCAGCAGCCCGAAAAGGAGTCCGAGCTCCTATAATTCACCCCTCCACTTT	CASSPKRSPSSYNSPLHF
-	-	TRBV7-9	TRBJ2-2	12	TGTGCCAGCAGCTTAAACTCCGGGGAGCTGTTTTTT	CASSLNSGELFF
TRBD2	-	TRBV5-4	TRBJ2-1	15	TGTGCCAGCAGCTTGGCCGGCGGGGGGGGCAATGAGCAGTTCTTC	CASSLAGGGGNEQFF
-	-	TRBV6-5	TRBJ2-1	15	TGTGCCAGCAGTTACGACAGGAGCTCCTACAATGAGCAGTTCTTC	CASSYDRSSYNEQFF
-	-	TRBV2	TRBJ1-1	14	TGTGCCAGCAGGGAGAGGACAGCGAACACTGAAGCTTTCTTT	CASRERTANTEAFF
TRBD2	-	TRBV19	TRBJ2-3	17	TGTGCCAGTAGTGCGGGACTAGCGGGAGGACTTGGAGATACGCAGTATTTT	CASSAGLAGGLGDTQYF
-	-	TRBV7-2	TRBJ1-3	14	TGTGCCAGCAGCTTAGCCGGCTCTGGAAACACCATATATTTT	CASSLAGSGNTIYF
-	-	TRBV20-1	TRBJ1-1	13	TGCAGTGCTAGTCCACAGGTGAACACTGAAGCTTTCTTT	CSASPQVNTEAFF
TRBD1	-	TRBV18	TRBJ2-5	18	TGTGCCAGCTCGCCAAGGCGTGACCAAGTCCCAGGGGGAGAGACCCAGTACTTC	CASSPRRDQVPGGETQYF
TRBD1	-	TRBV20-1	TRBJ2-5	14	TGCAGTGCTAGTTCCGGGACAGTCCAAGAGACCCAGTACTTC	CSASSGTVQETQYF
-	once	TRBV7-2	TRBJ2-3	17	TGTGCCAGCAGCTTAGCCCCGGACAATCCGAACACAGATACGCAGTATTTT	CASSLAPDNPNTDTQYF
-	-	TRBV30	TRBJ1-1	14	TGTGCCTGGAGTGTAGGGGATCGGAACACTGAAGCTTTCTTT	CAWSVGDRNTEAFF
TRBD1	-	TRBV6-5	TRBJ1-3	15	TGTGCCAGCCTTAAACGGACAGGGGCTGGAAACACCATATATTTT	CASLKRTGAGNTIYF
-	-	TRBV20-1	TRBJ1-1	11	TGCAGTGCCCAGATGAACACTGAAGCTTTCTTT	CSAQMNTEAFF
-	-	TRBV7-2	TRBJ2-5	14	TGTGCCAGCAGTAAGGGAGGCCCCCAAGAGACCCAGTACTTC	CASSKGGPQETQYF
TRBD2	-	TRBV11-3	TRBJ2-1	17	TGTGCCAGCAGCTTAGTGGCGGGAACTAGCGGAAACAATGAGCAGTTCTTC	CASSLVAGTSGNNEQFF
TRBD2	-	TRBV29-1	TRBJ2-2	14	TGCAGCGTCTGCCTAGCGGCAAACACCGGGGAGCTGTTTTTT	CSVCLAANTGELFF
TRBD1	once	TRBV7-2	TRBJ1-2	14	TGTGCCAGCAGCTCCGACCTACGGACAGGCCGGGTAACCTTC	CASSSDLRTGRVTF
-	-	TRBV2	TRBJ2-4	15	TGTGCCAGCAGTGTGGGCGGGCTAGCCAAAAACATTCAGTACTTC	CASSVGGLAKNIQYF
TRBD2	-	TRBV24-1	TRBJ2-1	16	TGTGCCACCAGTGATTTGCCCAGCGGGGTGGCAGGCGAGCAGTTCTTC	CATSDLPSGVAGEQFF
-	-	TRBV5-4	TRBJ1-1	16	TGTGCCAGCAACCCCTCCCCGGTCCAAAAGAACACTGAAGCTTTCTTT	CASNPSPVQKNTEAFF
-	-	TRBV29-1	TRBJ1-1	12	TGCAGCGGATATGACCCGGGTGCTGAAGCTTTCTTT	CSGYDPGAEAFF
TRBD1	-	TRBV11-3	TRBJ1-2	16	TGTGCCAGCAGCTTAACCGGGACAGGGACCGGCTATGGCTACACCTTC	CASSLTGTGTGYGYTF
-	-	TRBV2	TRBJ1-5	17	TGTGCCAGCGGGTTAGGGCAGGGTTGGATGGGCAATCAGCCCCAGCATTTT	CASGLGQGWMGNQPQHF
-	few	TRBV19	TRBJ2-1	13	TGTGCCAGTAGCGGAGGCAGGAGGAATGAGCAGTTCTTC	CASSGGRRNEQFF
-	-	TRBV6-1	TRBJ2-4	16	TGTGCCAGCAGTGAAATCCGAGCATCAGCCAAAAACATTCAGTACTTC	CASSEIRASAKNIQYF
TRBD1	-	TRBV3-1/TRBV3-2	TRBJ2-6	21	TGTGCCAGCAGCCAAGTCCTTACGACAGGGGGTGATAGCTCTGGGGCCAACGTCCTGACTTTC	CASSQVLTTGGDSSGANVLTF
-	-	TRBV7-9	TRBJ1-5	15	TGTGCCAGCAGCTTGGGCGGGGGAATCAATCAGCCCCAGCATTTT	CASSLGGGINQPQHF
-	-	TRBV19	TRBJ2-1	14	TGTGCCAGTAGTTGGATAGCGGTGGCCGATGAGCAGTTCTTC	CASSWIAVADEQFF
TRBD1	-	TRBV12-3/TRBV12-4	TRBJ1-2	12	TGTGCCAGCAGTACACAGGGGTATGGCTACACCTTC	CASSTQGYGYTF
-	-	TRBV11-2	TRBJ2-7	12	TGTGCCAGCAGCTTTCCAGGGGACGAGCAGTACTTC	CASSFPGDEQYF
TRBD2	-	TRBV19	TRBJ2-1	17	TGTGCCAGTAGTATTGCTAGCGGGAGGAGCTCCTACAATGAGCAGTTCTTC	CASSIASGRSSYNEQFF
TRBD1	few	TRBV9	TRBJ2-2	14	TGTGCCAGCAGCTCGCAGGGGGCACTGGGGGAGCTGTTTTTT	CASSSQGALGELFF
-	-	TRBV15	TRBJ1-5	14	TGTGCCACCAGCACCCAGGGTGATGATCAGCCCCAGCATTTT	CATSTQGDDQPQHF
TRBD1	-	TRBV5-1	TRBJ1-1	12	TGCGCCAGCCGACTACAGGGGGGTGAAGCTTTCTTT	CASRLQGGEAFF
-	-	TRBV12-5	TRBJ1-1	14	TGTGCTAGTGGTTTGTACCCGAGCGGGGTTTCAGCTTTCTTT	CASGLYPSGVSAFF
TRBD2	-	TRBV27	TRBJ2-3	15	TGTGCCAGCAGTACTAGCGGGCCGACCACAGATACGCAGTATTTT	CASSTSGPTTDTQYF
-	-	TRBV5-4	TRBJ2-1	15	TGTGCCAGCAGTTTACAGGGTCGCTCCTACAATGAGCAGTTCTTC	CASSLQGRSYNEQFF
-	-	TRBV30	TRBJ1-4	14	TGTGCCTGGAGTGTCGGGGGAGGAGGAGAAAAACTGTTTTTT	CAWSVGGGGEKLFF
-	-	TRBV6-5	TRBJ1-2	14	TGTGCCAGCAGTTACTCTATTCAGGGTGGAGGCTACACCTTC	CASSYSIQGGGYTF
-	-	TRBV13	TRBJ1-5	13	TGTGCCAGCAGTTCGGGGGGCAATCAGCCCCAGCATTTT	CASSSGGNQPQHF
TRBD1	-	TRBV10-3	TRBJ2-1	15	TGTGCCATCAGTAACCCCGGGACAGGGGGCTATGAGCAGTTCTTC	CAISNPGTGGYEQFF
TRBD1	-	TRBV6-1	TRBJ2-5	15	TGTGCCAGCAGTGATTGGACAGGATCGCAAGAGACCCAGTACTTC	CASSDWTGSQETQYF
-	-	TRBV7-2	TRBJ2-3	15	TGTGCCAGCAGCTTAGGAGGGCTCAGCACAGATACGCAGTATTTT	CASSLGGLSTDTQYF
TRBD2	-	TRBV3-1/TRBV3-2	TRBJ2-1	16	TGTGCCAGCAGCCAAGAGCTAGCGGGGGGTGGTAATGAGCAGTTCTTC	CASSQELAGGGNEQFF
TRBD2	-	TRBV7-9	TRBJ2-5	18	TGTGCCAGCAGCACCACTAGCGAGCAAGATTCGTACCAAGAGACCCAGTACTTC	CASSTTSEQDSYQETQYF
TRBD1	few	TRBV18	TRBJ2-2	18	TGTGCCAGCTCACCACCGATCCATGGCGTCGGACAGGCCGGGGAGCTGTTTTTT	CASSPPIHGVGQAGELFF
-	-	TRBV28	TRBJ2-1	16	TGTGCCAGCACCCTAGAGGGGGAGGGCCGTTGGAATGAGCAGTTCTTC	CASTLEGEGRWNEQFF
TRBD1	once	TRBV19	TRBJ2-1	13	TGTGCCAGTAGCAAGGGGGCGAAGAATGAGCAGTTCTTC	CASSKGAKNEQFF
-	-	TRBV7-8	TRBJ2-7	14	TGTGCCAGCAGCTTAGGCGGGGACCGCTACGAGCAGTACTTC	CASSLGGDRYEQYF
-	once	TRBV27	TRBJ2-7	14	TGTGCCAGCAGTCCTGACCCACAGGGTAGTGAGCAGTACTTC	CASSPDPQGSEQYF
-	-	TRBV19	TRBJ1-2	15	TGTGCCAGTAGACGTGGGCAGACACTTAACTATGGCTACACCTTC	CASRRGQTLNYGYTF
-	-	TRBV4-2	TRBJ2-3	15	TGTGCCAGCAGCCAAGATACCCTAGCCACAGATACGCAGTATTTT	CASSQDTLATDTQYF